A selection of T cell receptor beta chains follows, all from one sample in a study of T-cell reconstitution after alpha-beta-depleted transplantation in children. TCRdb reprocessed the PCR reads with MiXCR, giving one entry per CDR3 protein. The sample includes about 980,000 distinct CDR3 sequences, about 31% seen only once; the top ten take roughly 30%. The specimen was PBMCs, mostly from graft donor cells, collected 360 days after TCRalphabeta/CD19-depleted stem cell transplant. All receptors come from a boy younger than two who had a stem cell transplant for SCID, so the T cells may come from the graft donor. CDR3s include the opening cysteine and the closing phenylalanine or tryptophan. D genes are given only for firm matches. Not all rows give a size; the values are once, few, many and, for expanded clones, a class.

d_call: NA; j_call: TRBJ1-3; clone_size: NA; v_call: TRBV4-2; cdr3_nt: TGTGCCAGCAGCCAAGGGGGCATGGCCTCTGGAAACACCATATATTTT; cdr3_aa: CASSQGGMASGNTIYF
d_call: NA; j_call: TRBJ2-1; clone_size: NA; v_call: TRBV15; cdr3_nt: TGTGCCACCAGCAGGGGTTCGAGGTATGAGCAGTTCTTC; cdr3_aa: CATSRGSRYEQFF
d_call: NA; j_call: TRBJ2-2; clone_size: NA; v_call: TRBV29-1; cdr3_nt: TGCAGCGTTGAGGATTTTCACACCGGGGAGCTGTTTTTT; cdr3_aa: CSVEDFHTGELFF
d_call: NA; j_call: TRBJ1-1; clone_size: NA; v_call: TRBV6-5; cdr3_nt: TGTGCCAGCAGTTACGGGGGGAAGGGGGCTGAAGCTTTCTTT; cdr3_aa: CASSYGGKGAEAFF
d_call: NA; j_call: TRBJ2-5; clone_size: NA; v_call: TRBV9; cdr3_nt: TGTGCCAGCAGCGTAGCTGGGGACGGTGGGACCCAGTACTTC; cdr3_aa: CASSVAGDGGTQYF
d_call: NA; j_call: TRBJ1-3; clone_size: few; v_call: TRBV28; cdr3_nt: TGTGCCAGCAGTACGGGTGGGTTCGGAAACACCATATATTTT; cdr3_aa: CASSTGGFGNTIYF
d_call: TRBD1; j_call: TRBJ2-2; clone_size: few; v_call: TRBV2; cdr3_nt: TGTGCCAGCAGTGAGCCCGGGACAGGGAAGACCGGGGAGCTGTTTTTT; cdr3_aa: CASSEPGTGKTGELFF
d_call: NA; j_call: TRBJ2-5; clone_size: few; v_call: TRBV29-1; cdr3_nt: TGCAGCGTTGATGTCAGGGTCGGACAAGAGACCCAGTACTTC; cdr3_aa: CSVDVRVGQETQYF
d_call: NA; j_call: TRBJ2-7; clone_size: once; v_call: TRBV19; cdr3_nt: TGTGCCAGTAGTATTGGTACAGTCTCCTACGAGCAGTACTTC; cdr3_aa: CASSIGTVSYEQYF
d_call: NA; j_call: TRBJ2-5; clone_size: NA; v_call: TRBV7-9; cdr3_nt: TGTGCCAGCAGCCCACCGGGACTCCCGAAAGAGACCCAGTACTTC; cdr3_aa: CASSPPGLPKETQYF
d_call: TRBD1; j_call: TRBJ2-2; clone_size: NA; v_call: TRBV29-1; cdr3_nt: TGCAGCGCTACACGGGACAGGGTAAACACCGGGGAGCTGTTTTTT; cdr3_aa: CSATRDRVNTGELFF
d_call: TRBD1; j_call: TRBJ1-4; clone_size: NA; v_call: TRBV4-1; cdr3_nt: TGCGCCAGCAGCCAAGATCCGAGCGGGACAGAGCAGAATGAAAAACTGTTTTTT; cdr3_aa: CASSQDPSGTEQNEKLFF
d_call: TRBD2; j_call: TRBJ2-3; clone_size: few; v_call: TRBV7-8; cdr3_nt: TGTGCCAGCAGCTTGCACCCGACTAGCGGAAGCACAGATACGCAGTATTTT; cdr3_aa: CASSLHPTSGSTDTQYF
d_call: NA; j_call: TRBJ2-5; clone_size: few; v_call: TRBV6-5; cdr3_nt: TGTGCCAGCAGGTGGGGGAGCGGGACCCAGTACTTC; cdr3_aa: CASRWGSGTQYF
d_call: NA; j_call: TRBJ2-7; clone_size: NA; v_call: TRBV4-3; cdr3_nt: TGCGCCAGCAGCCAAGGTGACGGAGACTCCTACGAGCAGTACTTC; cdr3_aa: CASSQGDGDSYEQYF
d_call: NA; j_call: TRBJ1-2; clone_size: NA; v_call: TRBV6-5; cdr3_nt: TGTGCCAGCAGTTCCTCAAAGACGGGCTATGGCTACACCTTC; cdr3_aa: CASSSSKTGYGYTF
d_call: NA; j_call: TRBJ2-1; clone_size: NA; v_call: TRBV2; cdr3_nt: TGTGCCAGCAGTGAAGCCGGTCCCATCGGGATTTCCTACAATGAGCAGTTCTTC; cdr3_aa: CASSEAGPIGISYNEQFF
d_call: TRBD1; j_call: TRBJ2-1; clone_size: NA; v_call: TRBV6-2/TRBV6-3; cdr3_nt: TGTGCCAGCAGACACCGGGACAGGGTAGGCGATGAGCAGTTCTTC; cdr3_aa: CASRHRDRVGDEQFF
d_call: TRBD1; j_call: TRBJ2-2; clone_size: NA; v_call: TRBV7-2; cdr3_nt: TGTGCCAGCAGCGGCCCGTGGGACAGGGCGTATTCCGGGGAGCTGTTTTTT; cdr3_aa: CASSGPWDRAYSGELFF
d_call: NA; j_call: TRBJ1-5; clone_size: NA; v_call: TRBV2; cdr3_nt: TGTGCCAGCAGTGAAGCCTTCTCGGCCCAGCATTTT; cdr3_aa: CASSEAFSAQHF
d_call: NA; j_call: TRBJ1-2; clone_size: NA; v_call: TRBV12-3/TRBV12-4; cdr3_nt: TGTGCCAGCAGTTTAGGGATTCCTCACGGGTTTGAGTATGGCTACACCTTC; cdr3_aa: CASSLGIPHGFEYGYTF
d_call: NA; j_call: TRBJ2-3; clone_size: NA; v_call: TRBV20-1; cdr3_nt: TGCAGTGCCCCTCCCCTGAACGGCGGGGCGCAGTATTTT; cdr3_aa: CSAPPLNGGAQYF
d_call: NA; j_call: TRBJ2-2; clone_size: NA; v_call: TRBV27; cdr3_nt: TGTGCCGCCACGGGGTCGGGCACCGGGGAGCTGTTTTTT; cdr3_aa: CAATGSGTGELFF
d_call: NA; j_call: TRBJ1-1; clone_size: NA; v_call: TRBV3-1; cdr3_nt: TGTGCCAGCAGACCCTGGACGGACATGAACACTGAAGCTTTCTTT; cdr3_aa: CASRPWTDMNTEAFF
d_call: NA; j_call: TRBJ2-7; clone_size: NA; v_call: TRBV4-1; cdr3_nt: TGCGCCAGCAGACGTCAGGACGGAGGCTACGAGCAGTACTTC; cdr3_aa: CASRRQDGGYEQYF
d_call: NA; j_call: TRBJ2-3; clone_size: NA; v_call: TRBV20-1; cdr3_nt: TGCAGTGCTAGCAAGGCAGATACGCAGTATTTT; cdr3_aa: CSASKADTQYF
d_call: NA; j_call: TRBJ1-5; clone_size: many; v_call: TRBV5-1; cdr3_nt: TGCGCCAGCAGCTTGGTACCGAATCAGCCCCAGCATTTT; cdr3_aa: CASSLVPNQPQHF
d_call: NA; j_call: TRBJ2-5; clone_size: NA; v_call: TRBV7-9; cdr3_nt: TGTGCCAGCAGCTCCAGTCGAGAGACCCAGTACTTC; cdr3_aa: CASSSSRETQYF
d_call: NA; j_call: TRBJ2-1; clone_size: NA; v_call: TRBV11-1; cdr3_nt: TGTGCCAGCAGCGCGACCTTGTTTGGGGTCGGGAATGAGCAGTTCTTC; cdr3_aa: CASSATLFGVGNEQFF
d_call: NA; j_call: TRBJ2-5; clone_size: few; v_call: TRBV20-1; cdr3_nt: TGCAGTGCCCAATTAGGGGAGACCCAGTACTTC; cdr3_aa: CSAQLGETQYF
d_call: NA; j_call: TRBJ2-1; clone_size: NA; v_call: TRBV7-2; cdr3_nt: TGTGCCAGCAGTCCTAGGAACTACAATGAGCAGTTCTTC; cdr3_aa: CASSPRNYNEQFF
d_call: NA; j_call: TRBJ2-3; clone_size: few; v_call: TRBV4-3; cdr3_nt: TGCGCCAGCAGCCGGAGGAACACAGATACGCAGTATTTT; cdr3_aa: CASSRRNTDTQYF
d_call: NA; j_call: TRBJ2-1; clone_size: NA; v_call: TRBV4-3; cdr3_nt: TGCGCCAGCAGCCCCCGGATCCTGCAATCGGAGTTCTTC; cdr3_aa: CASSPRILQSEFF
d_call: TRBD2; j_call: TRBJ2-1; clone_size: NA; v_call: TRBV4-1; cdr3_nt: TGCGCCAGCAGCCTAACGCCGGGGCTAGCGGGCTACAATGAGCAGTTCTTC; cdr3_aa: CASSLTPGLAGYNEQFF
d_call: NA; j_call: TRBJ2-3; clone_size: NA; v_call: TRBV5-6; cdr3_nt: TGTGCCAGCAGCTTGATCTTGCGGGATACGCAGTATTTT; cdr3_aa: CASSLILRDTQYF
d_call: NA; j_call: TRBJ2-2; clone_size: many; v_call: TRBV5-1; cdr3_nt: TGCGCCAGCAGCTTGGACAGCAGGGGTACCGGGGAGCTGTTTTTT; cdr3_aa: CASSLDSRGTGELFF
d_call: NA; j_call: TRBJ1-5; clone_size: many; v_call: TRBV27; cdr3_nt: TGTGCCAGCAGTTTATTCCAGCCGAACGAATATAGCAATCAGCCCCAGCATTTT; cdr3_aa: CASSLFQPNEYSNQPQHF
d_call: NA; j_call: TRBJ2-3; clone_size: few; v_call: TRBV12-3/TRBV12-4; cdr3_nt: TGTGCCAGCAGTTTAGGAGGTGGATGGGCCGACACAGATACGCAGTATTTT; cdr3_aa: CASSLGGGWADTDTQYF
d_call: NA; j_call: TRBJ2-5; clone_size: many; v_call: TRBV5-5; cdr3_nt: TGTGCCAGCAGCTTCGAGGGGGAGACCCAGTACTTC; cdr3_aa: CASSFEGETQYF
d_call: NA; j_call: TRBJ1-2; clone_size: NA; v_call: TRBV9; cdr3_nt: TGTGCCAGCAGCGTTAACCTTAACTATGGCTACACCTTC; cdr3_aa: CASSVNLNYGYTF
d_call: TRBD1; j_call: TRBJ2-1; clone_size: few; v_call: TRBV20-1; cdr3_nt: TGCAGTGCTGGCCCCGGGACAGCGTACAATGAGCAGTTCTTC; cdr3_aa: CSAGPGTAYNEQFF
d_call: NA; j_call: TRBJ2-1; clone_size: few; v_call: TRBV2; cdr3_nt: TGTGCCAGCAGTGAGATCCCGCGGGGTAATGAGCAGTTCTTC; cdr3_aa: CASSEIPRGNEQFF
d_call: NA; j_call: TRBJ2-1; clone_size: few; v_call: TRBV12-3/TRBV12-4; cdr3_nt: TGTGCCAGCAGATTTAGTGACTATGAGCAGTTCTTC; cdr3_aa: CASRFSDYEQFF
d_call: NA; j_call: TRBJ1-4; clone_size: NA; v_call: TRBV12-3/TRBV12-4; cdr3_nt: TGTGCCAGCAGTTTGGCCTGGGCTTTTGAAAAACTGTTTTTT; cdr3_aa: CASSLAWAFEKLFF
d_call: NA; j_call: TRBJ2-5; clone_size: few; v_call: TRBV5-1; cdr3_nt: TGCGCCAGCAGCTTGTCAGCCCGCGGGCGCGGAGAGACCCAGTACTTC; cdr3_aa: CASSLSARGRGETQYF
d_call: TRBD2; j_call: TRBJ2-1; clone_size: few; v_call: TRBV2; cdr3_nt: TGTGCCAGCAGTGAAGGGCTAGCGGGGACATCCTACAATGAGCAGTTCTTC; cdr3_aa: CASSEGLAGTSYNEQFF
d_call: NA; j_call: TRBJ1-1; clone_size: few; v_call: TRBV10-3; cdr3_nt: TGTGCCACCGTCCCGGGGCCTGAAGCTTTCTTT; cdr3_aa: CATVPGPEAFF
d_call: TRBD1; j_call: TRBJ1-6; clone_size: NA; v_call: TRBV6-1; cdr3_nt: TGTGCCAGCAGTCCGGACAGGGATGATAATTCACCCCTCCACTTT; cdr3_aa: CASSPDRDDNSPLHF
d_call: NA; j_call: TRBJ2-5; clone_size: NA; v_call: TRBV5-1; cdr3_nt: TGCGCCAGCAGCTTGATTCTGACTGGGGAAGAGACCCAGTACTTC; cdr3_aa: CASSLILTGEETQYF